This TCR beta chain was captured in a study of CD8 T cells in ankylosing spondylitis. Study outcomes and limitations: Reactive arthritis synovial fluid and blood previously showed some of these motif variants. CD8+ cells made up the disease-linked clones, which were relatively rare in peripheral blood. Disease-linked clones were reportedly significantly enriched in matched ankylosing spondylitis synovial fluid. One TCR beta motif, made up of seven to nine highly homologous variants, appeared characteristic of ankylosing spondylitis blood.

TCRdb recomputed calls from the 5' RACE reads with MiXCR, one row per CDR3 protein. The table lists about 240,000 distinct CDR3 sequences, around 8% of them singletons. CDR1 is SGHAT, CDR2 FQNNGV, per germline. This CDR3 comprises 15 residues. Deletions cut 1 base from V and 4 bases from J, with 10 bases between. This clonotype was counted at least ten times. What it recognizes is unknown. What was sequenced was blood, either unsorted or a sorted T cell fraction (not recorded which). The receptor comes from a female donor with ankylosing spondylitis or in good health (not recorded which). The V gene is TRBV11-2, the J gene TRBJ2-2; D possibly corresponds to TRBD2 (6 bases). The CDR3 coding sequence is TGTGCCAGCAGCTTAGCCCATAGCGGCACCGGGGAGCTGTTTTTT. This translates into CASSLAHSGTGELFF. The whole variable domain, remainder taken from reference TRBV11-2 and TRBJ2-2, is EAGVAQSPRYKIIEKRQSVAFWCNPISGHATLYWYQQILGQGPKLLIQFQNNGVVDDSQLPKDRFSAERLKGVDSTLKIQPAKLEDSAVYLCASSLAHSGTGELFFGEGSRLTVL.